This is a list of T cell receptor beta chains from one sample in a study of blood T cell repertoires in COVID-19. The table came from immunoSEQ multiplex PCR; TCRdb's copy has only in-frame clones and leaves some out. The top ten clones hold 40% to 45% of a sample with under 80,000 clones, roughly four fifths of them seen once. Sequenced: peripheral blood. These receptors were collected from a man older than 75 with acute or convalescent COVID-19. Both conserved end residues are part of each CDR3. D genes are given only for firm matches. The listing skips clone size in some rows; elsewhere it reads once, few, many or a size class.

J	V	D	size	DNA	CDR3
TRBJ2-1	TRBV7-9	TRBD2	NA	TGTGCCAGCAGCCGCAACCTAGCGGGAGGGTTTTACAATGAGCAGTTCTTC	CASSRNLAGGFYNEQFF
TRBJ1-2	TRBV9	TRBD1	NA	TGTGCCAGCAGCGTAGGCGGGGCTGGACAGGGGGCGGGCGGCTACACCTTC	CASSVGGAGQGAGGYTF
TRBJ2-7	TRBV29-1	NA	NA	TGCAGCGTTGGGACCAGGGGGGTTGCCTACGAGCAGTACTTC	CSVGTRGVAYEQYF
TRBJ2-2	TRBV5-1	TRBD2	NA	TGCGCCAGCAGCTTGGTGGGAGGGTTGAACACCGGGGAGCTGTTTTTT	CASSLVGGLNTGELFF
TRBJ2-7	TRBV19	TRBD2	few	TGTGCCAGTAATAGGGGACTAGGAATCTACGAGCAGTACTTC	CASNRGLGIYEQYF
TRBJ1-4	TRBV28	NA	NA	TGTGCCAGCAGTCCCCAGGGAAGAGGTGAAAAACTGTTTTTT	CASSPQGRGEKLFF
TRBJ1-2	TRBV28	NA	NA	TGTGCCACCCAATTAATCCCGGGGGGCTACACCTTC	CATQLIPGGYTF
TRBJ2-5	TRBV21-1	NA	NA	TGTGCCAGCAGCAAAGTAGGACAGGCCTACCAAGAGACCCAGTACTTC	CASSKVGQAYQETQYF
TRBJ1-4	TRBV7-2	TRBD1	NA	TGTGCCAGCAGCTCCCAGGGGGCGGACGAAAAACTGTTTTTT	CASSSQGADEKLFF
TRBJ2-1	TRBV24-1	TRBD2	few	TGTGCCACCAGTGAGGGGGGGGAACTCTACAATGAGCAGTTCTTC	CATSEGGELYNEQFF
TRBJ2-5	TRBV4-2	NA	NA	TGTGCCAGCAGCCAAGATAAGGGGGAGTGGGAGACCCAGTACTTC	CASSQDKGEWETQYF
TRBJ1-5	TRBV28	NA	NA	TGTGCCAGCAGTTTAAGGTCAGGGGCTGCCAATCAGCCCCAGCATTTT	CASSLRSGAANQPQHF
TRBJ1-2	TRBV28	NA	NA	TGTGCCATCCCTACTAACTATGGCTACACCTTC	CAIPTNYGYTF
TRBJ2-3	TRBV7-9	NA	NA	TGTGCCAGCAGCTTTCCGGTTGGAGATACGCAGTATTTT	CASSFPVGDTQYF
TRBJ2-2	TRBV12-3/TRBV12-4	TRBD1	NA	TGTGCCACGACAGGGTCCGGGGAGCTGTTTTTT	CATTGSGELFF
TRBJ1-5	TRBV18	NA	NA	TGTGCCAGCTCACCACAACCAGGGCTCAATCAGCCCCAGCATTTT	CASSPQPGLNQPQHF
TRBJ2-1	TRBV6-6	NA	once	TGTGCCAGCAGTTCCACAGACAGTAAGCAGTTCTTC	CASSSTDSKQFF
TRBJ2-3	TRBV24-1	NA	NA	TGTGCCACCAGTGATTTGTGGACTGGCACAGATACGCAGTATTTT	CATSDLWTGTDTQYF
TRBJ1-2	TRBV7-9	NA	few	TGTGCCAGCAGCTTAGCCACGGTTTATGGCTACACCTTC	CASSLATVYGYTF
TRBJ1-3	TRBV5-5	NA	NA	TGTGCCAGCAGCTTGGAGGGGGTACTGAGCTCTGGAAACACCATATATTTT	CASSLEGVLSSGNTIYF
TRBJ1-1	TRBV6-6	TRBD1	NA	TGTGCCAGCAGCCGACAGGGGTTCGGGAACACTGAAGCTTTCTTT	CASSRQGFGNTEAFF
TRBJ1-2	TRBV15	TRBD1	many	TGTGCCACCAGCAGAGACCGGGACAGGGGGTTTGGCTACACCTTC	CATSRDRDRGFGYTF
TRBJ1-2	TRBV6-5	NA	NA	TGTGCCACGCGACTCTATGGCTACACCTTC	CATRLYGYTF
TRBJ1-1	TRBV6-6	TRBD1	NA	TGTGCCAGCAGTTACTCAGGGCAGGGGGACACTGAAGCTTTCTTT	CASSYSGQGDTEAFF
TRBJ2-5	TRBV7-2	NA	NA	TGTGCCAGCAGCTTAGCCCGGTTTGGACAGAACCAAGAGACCCAGTACTTC	CASSLARFGQNQETQYF
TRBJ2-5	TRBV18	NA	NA	TGTGCCAGCTCACCATCGGGAGAGACCCAGTACTTC	CASSPSGETQYF
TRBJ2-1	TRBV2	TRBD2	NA	TGTGCCAGCAGAATGGGCGGGGGGCGAGAGTTCTTC	CASRMGGGREFF
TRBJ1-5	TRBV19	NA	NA	TGTGCCAGTAGTACGACCCCGGGGGACAATCAGCCCCAGCATTTT	CASSTTPGDNQPQHF
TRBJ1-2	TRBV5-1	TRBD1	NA	TGCGCCAGCAGCTCCCAGGGGGAACCCTATGGCTACACCTTC	CASSSQGEPYGYTF
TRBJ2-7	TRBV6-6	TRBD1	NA	TGTGCCAGCAGTACGACAGGGTCTCTTTACGAGCAGTACTTC	CASSTTGSLYEQYF
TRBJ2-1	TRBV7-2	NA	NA	TGTGCCAGCAGCTTAGTCGGGGCTAGCGCCAACAATGAGCAGTTCTTC	CASSLVGASANNEQFF
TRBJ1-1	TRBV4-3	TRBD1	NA	TGCGCCAGCAGCCAAGTAAGAGGGGGCTGGACTGAAGCTTTCTTT	CASSQVRGGWTEAFF
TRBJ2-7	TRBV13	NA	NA	TGTGCCAGCAGCTCCCTACTGGGGGCGCAGGAGCAGTACTTC	CASSSLLGAQEQYF
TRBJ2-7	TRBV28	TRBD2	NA	TGTGCCAGCAGTTTAAGTTCAGCGGGAGGGCCCTCCTACGAGCAGTACTTC	CASSLSSAGGPSYEQYF
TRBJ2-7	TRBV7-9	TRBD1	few	TGTGCCAGCACCCAGACAGGGATCTACGAGCAGTACTTC	CASTQTGIYEQYF
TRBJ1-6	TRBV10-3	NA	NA	TGTGCCATCAGTGAGTCTGATGGTATCGGTTCACCCCTCCACTTT	CAISESDGIGSPLHF
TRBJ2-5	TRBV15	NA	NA	TGTGCCACCAGCCTGGTCGGCGGGGAGACCCAGTACTTC	CATSLVGGETQYF
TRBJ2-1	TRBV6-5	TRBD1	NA	TGTGCCACCCTGGACAGGGACCTGAGTGAGCAGTTCTTC	CATLDRDLSEQFF
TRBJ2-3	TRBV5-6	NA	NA	TGTGCCAGCAGTTCCCTCGCGGTGCCGGCAGATACGCAGTATTTT	CASSSLAVPADTQYF
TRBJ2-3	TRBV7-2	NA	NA	TGTGCCAGCAGCTTACGAGGGCTGGGCACAGATACGCAGTATTTT	CASSLRGLGTDTQYF
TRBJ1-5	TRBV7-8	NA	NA	TGTGCCAGCAGCTTAGGATCCAGGTCGTCGAATCAGCCCCAGCATTTT	CASSLGSRSSNQPQHF
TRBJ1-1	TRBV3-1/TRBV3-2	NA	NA	TGTGCCAGCAGCCATGGTACCGCCGTCCCAGGAGCTTTCTTT	CASSHGTAVPGAFF
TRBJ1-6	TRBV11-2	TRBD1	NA	TGTGCCAGCAGCTTAGGGGGACAGATCAATTCACCCCTCCACTTT	CASSLGGQINSPLHF
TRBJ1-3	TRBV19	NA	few	TGTGCCAGTAGCAGCGACGGATTTTCTGGAAACACCATATATTTT	CASSSDGFSGNTIYF
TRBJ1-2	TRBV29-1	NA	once	TGCAGCAGGCGGAAGACCCCTAATGGCTACACCTTC	CSRRKTPNGYTF
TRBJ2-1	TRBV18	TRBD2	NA	TGTGCCAGCTCACCACAGCGGGGGGACAATGAGCAGTTCTTC	CASSPQRGDNEQFF
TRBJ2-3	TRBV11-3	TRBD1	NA	TGTGCCAGCAGCTTAAGACAGGGGAGCACAGATACGCAGTATTTT	CASSLRQGSTDTQYF
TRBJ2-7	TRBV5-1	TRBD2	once	TGCGCCAGCAGCTTAGCGGGAGGGGGTTATTACGAGCAGTACTTC	CASSLAGGGYYEQYF
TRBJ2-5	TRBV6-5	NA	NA	TGTGCCAGCCGGTCGGTCCAAGAGACCCAGTACTTC	CASRSVQETQYF
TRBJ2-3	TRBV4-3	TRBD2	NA	TGCGCCAGCAGCCAATCAAGGACGCGGGAGCTCCCAGATACGCAGTATTTT	CASSQSRTRELPDTQYF
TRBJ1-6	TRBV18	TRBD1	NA	TGTGCCAGCTCACCACCGACAGGGGGTAATTCACCCCTCCACTTT	CASSPPTGGNSPLHF
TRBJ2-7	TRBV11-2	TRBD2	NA	TGTGCCAGCAGCTTTCTCAGTAGCGGGATCTTGGTTTACGAGCAGTACTTC	CASSFLSSGILVYEQYF
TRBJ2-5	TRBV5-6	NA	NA	TGTGCCAGCAGTTATACGACAGCGTACCAAGAGACCCAGTACTTC	CASSYTTAYQETQYF
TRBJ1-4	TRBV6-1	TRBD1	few	TGTGCCAGCAGTGAAAGACAGGGGGCTAATGAAAAACTGTTTTTT	CASSERQGANEKLFF
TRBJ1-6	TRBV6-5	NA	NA	TGTGCCAGCAGACTAATTATGTCACCCCTCCACTTT	CASRLIMSPLHF